This TCR beta chain was captured in a study of blood T cells in healthy people across ages. The V gene lost 0 bases and the J gene lost 4 bases, with 13 bases spanning the gap. Germline V CDR1 and CDR2: SGHKS, YYEKEE (reference sequence). The CDR3 spans 15 residues. Many counts were recorded for this clonotype. Antigen unknown. Study conclusions and caveats: Possibly confounding the expanded clonotype changes was the fact that donor CMV status was unknown. Naive CD4+ cells and diversity were both higher in long-lived donors than in aged donors. Diversity of TCR beta per million T cells declined in a roughly linear way with age.

Next came a second PCR, run for about 6 to 12 cycles, which used a sample-barcoded 5' primer along with a J-beta primer mix. Individual samples furnished no less than 2.5 million CDR3-containing paired-end reads apiece. A single record per CDR3 protein comes from TCRdb applying MiXCR to the 5' RACE reads. In the table there are about 590,000 distinct CDR3 sequences, about 30% of which are singletons. This receptor was identified in a woman older than 75 in good health. V usage is TRBV5-5 and J usage is TRBJ1-2; a weak D match, TRBD1 (6 bases). The specimen was blood. The CDR3 protein is CASSLEDRLSYGYTF. The CDR3 bases are TGTGCCAGCAGCTTGGAGGACAGACTCTCCTATGGCTACACCTTC. Full variable domain (missing parts from reference TRBV5-5 and TRBJ1-2): DAGVTQSPTHLIKTRGQQVTLRCSPISGHKSVSWYQQVLGQGPQFIFQYYEKEERGRGNFPDRFSARQFPNYSSELNVNALLLGDSALYLCASSLEDRLSYGYTFGSGTRLTVV.